The 22 T cell receptor beta chains below all came from one sample that was sequenced in a study of blood T cell repertoires in COVID-19. Profiling relied on immunoSEQ multiplex PCR, and the TCRdb table lists in-frame clones only, not all of them. The top ten hold roughly 1.9% of the sample, which has some 510,000 clones, around nine tenths seen once. Sequenced material: PBMCs or T cells enriched from blood (not recorded which). All receptors derive from a woman aged 40 to 50 who had recovered from COVID-19.

The chain joins TRBV5-1 to TRBJ1-1; 8 nucleotides agree with TRBD1. The germline V gene has CDR1 SGHRS and CDR2 YFSETQ. V was clipped by 1 base and J by 4 bases; unmatched bases: 9. The CDR3 has 16 residues. The CDR3 DNA follows: TGCGCCAGCAGCTTGCAGGGGGCAAAAGTGGGCACTGAAGCTTTCTTT. Protein: CASSLQGAKVGTEAFF.

The chain carries TRBV19 and TRBJ1-5; 10 bases align to TRBD1. The CDR3 loop spans 16 amino acids. CDR1 LNHDA and CDR2 SQIVND come from the germline V gene (reference sequence). V dropped 4 bases and J dropped 5; count of bases not matched to a gene: 8. This CDR3 is CASSTTRTGGDQPQHF. CDR3 in DNA: TGTGCCAGTAGTACAACGAGGACAGGGGGGGATCAGCCCCAGCATTTT.

The sample holds one count of this clone. The rearrangement joins TRBV6-2 or TRBV6-3 to TRBJ1-1; D might be TRBD1 (5 bases). V shed 2 bases and J shed 7 bases, with 23 bases lying between them. The CDR3 runs to 17 residues. The germline V gene has CDR1 MNHEY and CDR2 SVGEGT. CDR3 nucleotides: TGTGCCAGCAGTTACGCCATCGGTGGGGGGACTCGTGATGAAGCTTTCTTT. Amino acids: CASSYAIGGGTRDEAFF.

In regard to this clone: Sequence at one end of the junction differs from germline and may be a read error. This sample includes further DNA sequences coding for the same CDR3. The chain recombines TRBV7-7 with TRBJ2-7; 9 bases align to TRBD1. CDR1 and CDR2 (germline): SSHAT, FNYEAQ (reference sequence). The CDR3 runs to 14 residues. CDR3 DNA sequence: TGTGCTAGCAGCTTGGGGACAGGGTCCTACGAGCAGTACTTC. Protein: CASSLGTGSYEQYF.

The chain has TRBV4-3 and TRBJ2-1, with 9 bases aligning to TRBD2. CDR1 and CDR2 from the germline V gene are LGHNA and YSLEER. The CDR3 sequence is 18 residues long. V lost 0 bases and J lost 1; bases outside the gene matches: 7. The CDR3 spells CASSQDSALAGSYNEQFF. For the CDR3, the DNA is TGCGCCAGCAGCCAAGATAGTGCCCTAGCGGGGTCCTACAATGAGCAGTTCTTC.

V and J are TRBV18 and TRBJ1-1, with 8 positions matching TRBD1. The CDR3 contains 16 residues. V trimming: 0 bases; J trimming: 10 bases; junction bases outside the gene matches: 13. CDR1 and CDR2 (germline): KGHSH, LQKENI. The chain's CDR3 is CASSPPMTGVYSRAFF. The CDR3 region has the DNA TGTGCCAGCTCACCACCGATGACAGGGGTTTATTCTCGAGCTTTCTTT.

The rearrangement joins TRBV11-3 to TRBJ2-5; 12 bases match TRBD2. This CDR3 has 17 amino acids. The junction had 5 bases not matched to a gene; V was cut back by 1 base and J by 2 bases. Per the germline V gene, CDR1 is SGHNT and CDR2 is YENEEA. The CDR3 bases are TGTGCCAGCAGCTTAGGAACGACTAGCGGGGGTCAAGAGACCCAGTACTTC. The encoded protein is CASSLGTTSGGQETQYF.

Here the CDR3 reads CASGIQGRETQYF. CDR3 nucleotides: TGTGCCAGTGGGATTCAGGGGCGAGAGACCCAGTACTTC. This chain uses TRBV19 with TRBJ2-5; weak D call: TRBD1 (6 bases). There are 13 residues in the CDR3. Germline CDR1 reads LNHDA; CDR2 reads SQIVND (reference sequence). Trimming removed 8 bases from V and 4 bases from J, with 14 bases in between.

This clone was seen a handful of times. CDR3 sequence reads: CASSPGGRSPLHF. The CDR3 nucleotides are TGTGCCAGTAGTCCAGGGGGGCGGTCACCCCTCCACTTT. The rearrangement joins TRBV19 to TRBJ1-6; 7 bases fit TRBD1. After removal of 5 bases from V and 10 bases from J, the junction contained 5 bases not matched to a gene. The germline CDR1 and CDR2 sequences are LNHDA and SQIVND (reference sequence). The CDR3 has 13 amino acids.

The chain links TRBV21-1 to TRBJ2-5; the DNA was not compared with TRBD2, the D call given in the table. TRBV21-1 has pseudogene status. The CDR3 has 12 amino acids. CDR3 residues: CASSKVSETQYF. The CDR3 nucleotides read TGTGCCAGCAGCAAAGTCTCAGAGACCCAGTACTTC.

The chain employs TRBV4-3 and TRBJ1-1; tentatively, D is TRBD1 (5 bases). Looked up from germline, CDR1 is LGHNA and CDR2 is YSLEER. There are 14 residues in the CDR3. Trimming removed 4 bases at V and 0 bases at J, with 9 bases between. For the CDR3, the DNA is TGCGCCAGCAGCCGAGGCAGGGTGAACACTGAAGCTTTCTTT. Translation: CASSRGRVNTEAFF.

The chain recombines TRBV5-4 with TRBJ2-1; the match to TRBD2 covers 8 bases. Trimming at V came to 9 bases and at J to 2 bases, leaving 10 bases not matched to a gene. Germline V gene lookup returns CDR1 SGHNT and CDR2 YYREEE (reference sequence). The length of the CDR3 is 15 residues. The CDR3 is CATTREGGTYNEQFF. CDR3 coding DNA: TGTGCCACCACACGGGAGGGAGGTACCTACAATGAGCAGTTCTTC. Filled out from reference TRBV5-4 and TRBJ2-1, the complete variable domain reads ETGVTQSPTHLIKTRGQQVTLRCSSQSGHNTVSWYQQALGQGPQFIFQYYREEENGRGNFPPRFSGLQFPNYSSELNVNALELDDSALYLCATTREGGTYNEQFFGPGTRLTVL.

This clone was counted between two and nine times. The chain is built from TRBV12-3 or TRBV12-4 and TRBJ2-5; D ambiguous. The V and J ends lost 3 bases and 5 bases respectively, with 4 bases between them. The CDR3 contains 11 residues. This chain's CDR3 is CASSLEETQYF. DNA for the CDR3: TGTGCCAGCAGTTTGGAGGAGACCCAGTACTTC.

This clone has just one count. This chain joins TRBV7-2 and TRBJ2-3; 7 bases match TRBD2. This CDR3 contains 18 residues. V gave up 3 bases and J gave up 4 bases; unmatched junction bases: 16. Per germline, CDR1 SGHTA and CDR2 FQGNSA. The CDR3 DNA reads TGTGCCAGCAGCTTCTCCAGCGCCATCGGGGGGTCGCCAGATACGCAGTATTTT. Its protein is CASSFSSAIGGSPDTQYF.

V and J are TRBV5-4 and TRBJ2-5; maybe TRBD2 (6 bases). Germline loops: CDR1 SGHNT, CDR2 YYREEE (reference sequence). Between the trimmed V and J ends, which lost 2 bases and 0 bases, there was a span of 14 bases. CDR3 length: 16 amino acids. CDR3 sequence reads: CASSLSSAPYQETQYF. The CDR3 bases are TGTGCCAGCAGCTTATCTAGCGCTCCCTACCAAGAGACCCAGTACTTC.

Concerning this clone itself: Other DNA sequences in this sample translate to the same CDR3. The chain uses TRBV7-2 and TRBJ1-1, with no clear D. The V end lost 0 bases, the J end lost 2 bases, and 4 bases lay between the germline ends. Germline values: CDR1 SGHTA, CDR2 FQGNSA. The CDR3 sequence is 13 residues long. The CDR3 sequence is CASSLALNTEAFF. The CDR3, as DNA: TGTGCCAGCAGCTTAGCCCTCAACACTGAAGCTTTCTTT.

The rearrangement links TRBV6-2 or TRBV6-3 to TRBJ2-7; D call uncertain. Germline CDR1 is MNHEY and CDR2 is SVGEGT. This CDR3 has 16 residues. V lost 3 bases to trimming and J lost 1 base, with 16 bases between them. The CDR3 region is CASSYDAEHPSYEQYF. CDR3 DNA: TGTGCCAGCAGTTATGACGCGGAGCATCCTTCCTACGAGCAGTACTTC.

This chain joins TRBV18 and TRBJ1-5; TRBD1 matches at 7 bases. Germline V gene data show CDR1 as KGHSH and CDR2 as LQKENI. The J segment lost 1 base and the V segment lost 3 bases, leaving 9 bases of the junction unmatched. CDR3 length equals 17 residues. For the CDR3, the DNA is TGTGCCAGCTCACCTCGTCAGACAGGGCTGAGCAATCAGCCCCAGCATTTT. Amino acid sequence: CASSPRQTGLSNQPQHF.

This chain uses TRBV7-9 with TRBJ2-1, with TRBD2 identical over 7 bases. After removal of 5 bases from V and 3 bases from J, the junction contained 7 bases not matched to a gene. The CDR3 has 15 amino acids. Germline V gene data show CDR1 as SEHNR and CDR2 as FQNEAQ (reference sequence). CDR3 loop: CASSETSARYNEQFF. The CDR3 region has the DNA TGTGCCAGCAGCGAAACTAGCGCCCGCTACAATGAGCAGTTCTTC.

The chain uses TRBV11-2 and TRBJ1-1, with D hard to call. There are 13 residues in the CDR3. Germline V lookup: CDR1 SGHAT, CDR2 FQNNGV. The germline V and J ends were trimmed by 3 bases and 5 bases, with 10 bases remaining between them. The CDR3 here is CASSLGSMTEAFF. The CDR3 nucleotides read TGTGCCAGCAGCTTGGGGAGTATGACTGAAGCTTTCTTT.

The genes are TRBV3-1 (or the pseudogene TRBV3-2) and TRBJ2-7, with D maybe TRBD1 (5 bases). V was shortened by 3 bases and J by 2 bases, with 11 bases between the two germline ends. The V gene's germline CDR1 is LGHDT and CDR2 YNNKEL (reference sequence). The CDR3 sequence is 14 residues long. The CDR3 bases are TGTGCCAGCAGCCAGTCGGCAGGGCCCTACGAGCAGTACTTC. Its translation: CASSQSAGPYEQYF.

The chain is built from TRBV6-5 and TRBJ1-2; D unresolved. Trimming pared 6 bases from V and 0 bases from J, leaving 5 bases between. The germline gives CDR1 MNHEY, CDR2 SVGAGI. The CDR3 has 12 residues. This CDR3 reads CASRTTNYGYTF. The DNA for the CDR3 is TGTGCCAGCAGGACAACTAACTATGGCTACACCTTC.